A selection of T cell receptor beta chains follows, all from one sample in a study of monozygotic twins with inflammatory bowel disease. TCRdb processed the 5' RACE reads again and assigns one entry to each CDR3 protein, with no DNA. The repertoire table contains approximately 420,000 distinct CDR3 sequences. The sequencing input was blood. These receptor sequences come from a human donor with ulcerative colitis or Crohn's disease, or a healthy co-twin of an affected twin (not recorded which). The CDR3 runs from the conserved cysteine through the conserved F or W. Fields, in order: J gene, V gene, CDR3 length, CDR3 protein.

j_call: TRBJ2-1
v_call: TRBV29-1
cdr3_length: 13
cdr3_aa: CSVEQEYYNEQFF

j_call: TRBJ2-2
v_call: TRBV30
cdr3_length: 15
cdr3_aa: CAWSVRAGNTGELFF

j_call: TRBJ2-3
v_call: TRBV19
cdr3_length: 17
cdr3_aa: CASSLLRGDVGTDTQYF

j_call: TRBJ2-7
v_call: TRBV12-3/TRBV12-4
cdr3_length: 12
cdr3_aa: CASRLASYEQYF

j_call: TRBJ2-2
v_call: TRBV7-9
cdr3_length: 16
cdr3_aa: CASGPGGLASTGELFF

j_call: TRBJ1-2
v_call: TRBV19
cdr3_length: 16
cdr3_aa: CASTALRDRRNYGYTF

j_call: TRBJ2-4
v_call: TRBV20-1
cdr3_length: 15
cdr3_aa: CSAQRASGGAGIQYF

j_call: TRBJ2-7
v_call: TRBV30
cdr3_length: 13
cdr3_aa: CAWSWPERGGQYF

j_call: TRBJ2-5
v_call: TRBV20-1
cdr3_length: 13
cdr3_aa: CSATKGGWETQYF

j_call: TRBJ2-3
v_call: TRBV3-1
cdr3_length: 16
cdr3_aa: CASSQMKQPITDTQYF

j_call: TRBJ2-1
v_call: TRBV27
cdr3_length: 14
cdr3_aa: CASRLGGMHNEQFF

j_call: TRBJ1-2
v_call: TRBV6-2/TRBV6-3
cdr3_length: 14
cdr3_aa: CASSPANRVYGYTF

j_call: TRBJ2-7
v_call: TRBV5-1
cdr3_length: 17
cdr3_aa: CASSLPRFRGSAYEQYF

j_call: TRBJ2-3
v_call: TRBV9
cdr3_length: 16
cdr3_aa: CASSALAGIGTDTQYF

j_call: TRBJ1-1
v_call: TRBV27
cdr3_length: 15
cdr3_aa: CASSLSPGANTEAFF

j_call: TRBJ1-2
v_call: TRBV7-3
cdr3_length: 13
cdr3_aa: CASSPGQGYGYTF

j_call: TRBJ2-5
v_call: TRBV9
cdr3_length: 14
cdr3_aa: CASSVGGDQETQYF

j_call: TRBJ2-3
v_call: TRBV7-3
cdr3_length: 17
cdr3_aa: CASSLVGLAASTDTQYF

j_call: TRBJ1-3
v_call: TRBV5-5
cdr3_length: 17
cdr3_aa: CASSRTTGGFSGNTIYF

j_call: TRBJ2-7
v_call: TRBV6-1
cdr3_length: 15
cdr3_aa: CASRKAGTEYYEQYF

j_call: TRBJ2-4
v_call: TRBV5-5
cdr3_length: 15
cdr3_aa: CASSSDRLVKNMQYF

j_call: TRBJ1-3
v_call: TRBV7-7
cdr3_length: 14
cdr3_aa: CASSPDRGGNTIYF

j_call: TRBJ1-1
v_call: TRBV19
cdr3_length: 11
cdr3_aa: CATRQGGQAFF

j_call: TRBJ2-1
v_call: TRBV20-1
cdr3_length: 14
cdr3_aa: CSAREWRTYNEQFF

j_call: TRBJ1-5
v_call: TRBV5-1
cdr3_length: 20
cdr3_aa: CASSLDPGIPDHYSNQPQHF

j_call: TRBJ2-1
v_call: TRBV4-3
cdr3_length: 15
cdr3_aa: CASSQDGRGSNEQFF

j_call: TRBJ1-5
v_call: TRBV13
cdr3_length: 16
cdr3_aa: CASSLGGVYSNQPQHF

j_call: TRBJ2-2
v_call: TRBV27
cdr3_length: 14
cdr3_aa: CASSLKFSAGELFF

j_call: TRBJ2-1
v_call: TRBV5-4
cdr3_length: 13
cdr3_aa: CASSSLAGGDRFF

j_call: TRBJ2-7
v_call: TRBV11-1
cdr3_length: 18
cdr3_aa: CASSLSRGLAGEFYEQYF

j_call: TRBJ2-1
v_call: TRBV18
cdr3_length: 12
cdr3_aa: CASSHRDRDVFF

j_call: TRBJ1-2
v_call: TRBV28
cdr3_length: 15
cdr3_aa: CASSLPGGGIYGYTF

j_call: TRBJ1-5
v_call: TRBV20-1
cdr3_length: 12
cdr3_aa: CSAPGFNQPQHF

j_call: TRBJ1-5
v_call: TRBV2
cdr3_length: 14
cdr3_aa: CASSGGQGRQPQHF

j_call: TRBJ1-1
v_call: TRBV5-1
cdr3_length: 13
cdr3_aa: CASSLPSSEEAFF

j_call: TRBJ2-1
v_call: TRBV7-2
cdr3_length: 17
cdr3_aa: CASSLAPWMLAVDEQFF

j_call: TRBJ1-1
v_call: TRBV11-1
cdr3_length: 14
cdr3_aa: CASSLRATLGEAFF

j_call: TRBJ1-4
v_call: TRBV7-8
cdr3_length: 15
cdr3_aa: CASSPLAATNEKLFF

j_call: TRBJ2-5
v_call: TRBV5-6
cdr3_length: 16
cdr3_aa: CASSQLAGGQGETQYF

j_call: TRBJ2-5
v_call: TRBV7-8
cdr3_length: 16
cdr3_aa: CASSLGSPTGVGTQYF

j_call: TRBJ2-5
v_call: TRBV28
cdr3_length: 14
cdr3_aa: CASSPDLIQETQYF

j_call: TRBJ1-2
v_call: TRBV5-1
cdr3_length: 12
cdr3_aa: CASKGDVVDYTF

j_call: TRBJ2-5
v_call: TRBV9
cdr3_length: 15
cdr3_aa: CASSAAGTGGETQYF

j_call: TRBJ1-1
v_call: TRBV12-3/TRBV12-4
cdr3_length: 12
cdr3_aa: CASSFFGLEAFF

j_call: TRBJ1-1
v_call: TRBV20-1
cdr3_length: 12
cdr3_aa: CSASSHLAEAFF

j_call: TRBJ2-5
v_call: TRBV11-2
cdr3_length: 22
cdr3_aa: CASSFDLLPGPGLAVRQETQYF

j_call: TRBJ2-7
v_call: TRBV5-4
cdr3_length: 15
cdr3_aa: CASSSLAGSSYEQYF

j_call: TRBJ2-5
v_call: TRBV27
cdr3_length: 14
cdr3_aa: CASSYTSGGQTQYF

j_call: TRBJ2-1
v_call: TRBV4-1
cdr3_length: 21
cdr3_aa: CASSQDARTSGASSYYNEQFF

j_call: TRBJ1-1
v_call: TRBV6-1
cdr3_length: 17
cdr3_aa: CASRSKGLGLRNTEAFF

j_call: TRBJ2-5
v_call: TRBV20-1
cdr3_length: 14
cdr3_aa: CSASPPRGQETQYF

j_call: TRBJ2-2
v_call: TRBV5-5
cdr3_length: 18
cdr3_aa: CASSFLAAGGMNTGELFF

j_call: TRBJ1-1
v_call: TRBV4-1
cdr3_length: 15
cdr3_aa: CASSQEWTSNTEAFF

j_call: TRBJ1-4
v_call: TRBV7-5
cdr3_length: 20
cdr3_aa: CISVSEAYVTDGLRDKKLFF

j_call: TRBJ2-1
v_call: TRBV27
cdr3_length: 15
cdr3_aa: CASIALAGSNNEQFF